The next 20 T cell receptor beta chains were all read from a single sample in a study of human T cells and chemical hapten exposure. Via MiXCR, TCRdb re-called the RACE reads, giving one row per CDR3 protein. The sample yields nearly 350,000 distinct CDR3 sequences, about 7% seen once. The time point was: patch test 1, 2 weeks after DPC sensitization. Regarding treatment: therapeutic diphenylcyclopropenone sensitization with weekly scalp DPC. Sequencing was performed on whole blood, taken in connection with sensitization to the hapten diphenylcyclopropenone (DPC). The origin of the receptors is a young woman with alopecia areata. Some clones in this sample may be carry-over from other donors' samples.

The gene calls are TRBV7-3 and TRBJ1-6; possibly TRBD1 for D (6 bases). Trimming took 2 bases from V and 8 from J, leaving 10 bases between them. Germline V CDR1 and CDR2: SGHTA, FQGTGA. This CDR3 has 14 amino acids. Here the CDR3 reads CASSLGGGDSPLHF. The CDR3 bases are TGTGCCAGCAGCTTAGGAGGGGGAGATTCACCCCTCCACTTT.

The V gene is TRBV3-1, the J gene TRBJ1-6; D call uncertain. Per the germline V gene, CDR1 is LGHDT and CDR2 is YNNKEL (reference sequence). This CDR3 contains 14 residues. V was shortened by 5 bases and J by 7 bases, with 12 bases between the two germline ends. The CDR3 protein is CASSSNSRNSPLHF. DNA of the CDR3: TGTGCCAGCAGCTCTAACAGCCGGAATTCACCCCTCCACTTT.

The rearrangement joins TRBV9 to TRBJ2-3; unclear D gene. The length of the CDR3 is 13 residues. The germline V gene encodes CDR1 SGDLS and CDR2 YYNGEE. V shed 6 bases and J shed 0 bases, with 8 bases lying between them. This CDR3 reads CASTTDSTDTQYF. The CDR3 DNA reads TGTGCCAGCACAACGGACAGCACAGATACGCAGTATTTT.

The CDR3 DNA is TGTGCCAGCAGCTTAGGGCCGGGGCACCAAAGCAATCAGCCCCAGCATTTT. This gives the protein CASSLGPGHQSNQPQHF. The chain links TRBV7-6 to TRBJ1-5; weak D call: TRBD1 (5 bases). V gave up 1 base and J gave up 1 base, with 14 bases separating them. The CDR3 has 17 residues. The V gene's germline CDR1 is SGHVS and CDR2 FNYEAQ.

This chain uses TRBV7-2 with TRBJ2-5, with 7 bases that match TRBD2. V shed 0 bases and J 5 bases; nucleotides not matched to a gene: 6. Germline assignment: CDR1 SGHTA and CDR2 FQGNSA. The CDR3 consists of 15 residues. CDR3 in amino acids: CASSLAPGGMETQYF. CDR3 nucleotide sequence: TGTGCCAGCAGCTTAGCCCCCGGGGGGATGGAGACCCAGTACTTC.

The V gene is TRBV20-1, the J gene TRBJ1-1, with 8 bases aligning to TRBD1. J gave up 3 bases and V 1 base, and 1 base lay outside the gene matches. Germline CDR1 is DFQATT and CDR2 is SNEGSKA (reference sequence). The CDR3 length is 13 residues. The CDR3 coding sequence is TGCAGTGCTAGAGGGACAGGGTACACTGAAGCTTTCTTT. Its protein is CSARGTGYTEAFF.

The sample holds many counts of this clonotype. The rearrangement links TRBV5-1 to TRBJ2-5; D call uncertain. The CDR3 extends over 15 amino acids. CDR1 and CDR2 (germline): SGHRS, YFSETQ. Deletions cut 1 base from V and 0 bases from J, with 10 bases between. The CDR3 is CASSLQRRDQETQYF. CDR3 nucleotide sequence: TGCGCCAGCAGCTTGCAGAGAAGGGACCAAGAGACCCAGTACTTC. Looking up the rest from reference TRBV5-1 and TRBJ2-5 gives the full variable domain: KAGVTQTPRYLIKTRGQQVTLSCSPISGHRSVSWYQQTPGQGLQFLFEYFSETQRNKGNFPGRFSGRQFSNSRSEMNVSTLELGDSALYLCASSLQRRDQETQYFGPGTRLLVL.

This clonotype occurred a few times. This sequence joins TRBV5-1 and TRBJ2-5; 7 bases are shared with TRBD1. Looked up from germline, CDR1 is SGHRS and CDR2 is YFSETQ. The ends lost 4 bases at V and 2 bases at J; junction bases unmatched: 8. CDR3 size: 15 residues. The CDR3 loop is CASSPATGDQETQYF. Here the CDR3 DNA reads TGCGCCAGCAGCCCCGCAACAGGGGATCAAGAGACCCAGTACTTC.

This clonotype showed up just a few times. The chain joins TRBV6-5 to TRBJ2-7; no clear D gene. CDR1 is MNHEY, CDR2 SVGAGI, per germline. This CDR3 contains 13 residues. V was trimmed by 0 bases and J by 4 bases, leaving 7 bases between them. This CDR3 is CASSYSRMYEQYF. As DNA, the CDR3 is TGTGCCAGCAGTTACTCTCGTATGTACGAGCAGTACTTC.

This clonotype was counted ten times or more. In nucleotides, the CDR3 is TGTGCCAGCAGCTTGGTCGATCAAGGCCCAAGCTCCTACGAGCAGTACTTC. The encoded protein is CASSLVDQGPSSYEQYF. The chain recombines TRBV5-4 with TRBJ2-7; D not certain. This CDR3 comprises 17 residues. V lost 0 bases and J lost 0, with 16 bases in between. CDR1 and CDR2 (germline): SGHNT, YYREEE (reference sequence).

At least ten counts were recorded for this clonotype. The chain joins TRBV19 to TRBJ2-4; tentatively, D is TRBD1 or TRBD2 (5 bases each). The CDR3 is 14 residues long. Trimming removed 5 bases from V and 0 bases from J, with 8 bases in between. CDR1 is LNHDA and CDR2 is SQIVND in the germline V gene (reference sequence). The CDR3 region is CASSYGAAKNIQYF. The CDR3 DNA follows: TGTGCCAGTAGTTACGGGGCAGCCAAAAACATTCAGTACTTC.

A few counts support this clonotype. The V and J genes are TRBV28 and TRBJ1-5; D not certain. The CDR3 runs to 12 residues. V dropped 3 bases and J dropped 11 bases, with 11 bases sitting between them. From germline, CDR1 is MDHEN and CDR2 SYDVKM. This CDR3 reads CASSLGVSAQHF. The CDR3 DNA is TGTGCCAGCAGTTTGGGAGTCTCAGCCCAGCATTTT.

This clonotype was counted only a few times. This chain joins TRBV4-3 and TRBJ2-3, with D possibly TRBD2 on 5 matching bases. The CDR3 totals 15 residues. V lost 0 bases, J lost 2 bases, and 9 bases lay in between. Germline V gene data show CDR1 as LGHNA and CDR2 as YSLEER. CDR3 sequence (DNA): TGCGCCAGCAGCCAAGAGCAGGAGGACACAGATACGCAGTATTTT. Translation gives CASSQEQEDTDTQYF.

The chain couples TRBV25-1 to TRBJ2-1; 7 bases agree with TRBD1. The length of the CDR3 is 11 residues. Germline-derived CDR1 and CDR2 are MGHDK and SYGVNS. V gave up 5 bases and J gave up 12 bases; unmatched junction bases: 4. The CDR3, as DNA: TGTGCCAGCAGTAAAGACAGGGCGCAGTTCTTC. As protein: CASSKDRAQFF.

This clonotype was detected ten times or more. The chain employs TRBV4-3 and TRBJ1-2; D gene ambiguous. In germline, CDR1 is LGHNA, CDR2 YSLEER. The CDR3 consists of 15 residues. V was trimmed by 0 bases and J by 5 bases, leaving 13 bases between them. The CDR3 protein is CASSQEIQSAYGYTF. The CDR3 bases are TGCGCCAGCAGCCAAGAGATTCAGTCGGCGTATGGCTACACCTTC.

This clonotype was found a few times. This rearrangement joins TRBV6-1 to TRBJ1-2; D is possibly TRBD1 (6 bases). The V gene lost 5 bases and the J gene lost 5 bases, with 12 bases spanning the gap. Germline loops: CDR1 MNHNS, CDR2 SASEGT. The CDR3 loop spans 13 amino acids. The CDR3 region has the DNA TGTGCCAGCAGTCAGACAGGTCCTTATGGCTACACCTTC. Residues: CASSQTGPYGYTF.

Of note for this clonotype: This may stem from a read error, because a much larger clone lies one nucleotide away. The gene calls are TRBV7-2 and TRBJ2-3; D call uncertain. In germline, CDR1 is SGHTA, CDR2 FQGNSA. The CDR3 loop spans 11 amino acids. V was pared by 7 bases and J by 1 base, with 3 bases between. DNA for the CDR3: TGTGCCAGCACTCGCACAGATACGCAGTATTTT. Translating it yields CASTRTDTQYF.

This clonotype was counted a few times. Here the CDR3 reads CASSPGAPEAFF. Written as DNA, the CDR3 is TGTGCCAGCAGCCCCGGGGCGCCTGAAGCTTTCTTT. The rearrangement links TRBV27 to TRBJ1-1, with D possibly matching TRBD1 (5 bases). Germline lookup yields CDR1 MNHEY and CDR2 SMNVEV (reference sequence). Trimming shortened V by 6 bases and J by 6 bases, and 11 bases separated the two germline ends. The CDR3 is made up of 12 amino acids.

This clonotype was observed at least ten times. The V gene is TRBV4-3, the J gene TRBJ2-1; TRBD2 agrees at 10 bases. After removal of 4 bases from V and 9 bases from J, the junction contained 12 bases not matched to a gene. Germline CDR1 reads LGHNA; CDR2 reads YSLEER. This CDR3 contains 16 residues. DNA of the CDR3: TGCGCCAGCAGCCGAGTCTCTAGCGGGGGAGATGGTGAGCAGTTCTTC. This encodes CASSRVSSGGDGEQFF.

This clonotype was observed many times. This chain connects TRBV5-1 to TRBJ2-6, with D uncertain. The CDR3 consists of 15 residues. CDR1 and CDR2 (germline): SGHRS, YFSETQ. Trimming shortened V by 1 base and J by 1 base, and 6 bases separated the two germline ends. The CDR3 reads CASSLFPSGANVLTF. For the CDR3, the DNA is TGCGCCAGCAGCTTGTTTCCGTCTGGGGCCAACGTCCTGACTTTC. The variable domain in full, with the rest retrieved from reference TRBV5-1 and TRBJ2-6, is KAGVTQTPRYLIKTRGQQVTLSCSPISGHRSVSWYQQTPGQGLQFLFEYFSETQRNKGNFPGRFSGRQFSNSRSEMNVSTLELGDSALYLCASSLFPSGANVLTFGAGSRLTVL.